A single sample is the source of the 31 T cell receptor beta chains below, sequenced in a study of T cells in narcolepsy. Some clones are missing from TCRdb's copy, which holds only in-frame ones; the method was immunoSEQ multiplex PCR. The data hold about 36,000 clones, with approximately 80% observed a single time. Sequencing input: memory (CD45RA-) CD4+ T cells from blood. These receptors were taken from a human donor in good health.

The chain combines TRBV5-1 with TRBJ1-1; D unclear. Trimming took 5 bases from V and 4 from J, leaving 15 bases between them. CDR3 length: 14 residues. CDR1 SGHRS and CDR2 YFSETQ come from the germline V gene. In DNA form, the CDR3 reads TGCGCCAGCAGTTCAGGAGCCAGTGTCACTGAAGCTTTCTTT. This encodes CASSSGASVTEAFF.

The chain has TRBV19 and TRBJ1-5; D gene uncertain. This CDR3 has 13 amino acids. Trimming took 8 bases from V and 8 from J, leaving 16 bases between them. Looked up from germline, CDR1 is LNHDA and CDR2 is SQIVND (reference sequence). The CDR3 region has the DNA TGTGCCAGTGACGGCAGCTCGTTGGAGCCCCAGCATTTT. This gives the protein CASDGSSLEPQHF.

V is TRBV7-2 and J is TRBJ1-1, with D unresolved. The CDR3 totals 13 residues. The germline V gene has CDR1 SGHTA and CDR2 FQGNSA. V was cut by 4 bases and J by 1 base, with 7 bases left in between. CDR3 sequence reads: CASSSGTNTEAFF. CDR3 sequence (DNA): TGTGCCAGCAGCTCGGGTACGAACACTGAAGCTTTCTTT.

The chain employs TRBV19 and TRBJ1-4, with unresolved D. The CDR3 spans 14 residues. The V gene lost 2 bases and the J gene lost 7 bases, with 11 bases spanning the gap. CDR1 LNHDA and CDR2 SQIVND come from the germline V gene (reference sequence). The CDR3 DNA follows: TGTGCCAGTAGTATATCACTACCTGGTGAAAAACTGTTTTTT. Protein: CASSISLPGEKLFF.

The chain joins TRBV7-2 to TRBJ1-6; TRBD1 might be the D (6 bases). The CDR3 extends over 16 amino acids. V shed 6 bases and J shed 6 bases, with 18 bases lying between them. The germline V gene has CDR1 SGHTA and CDR2 FQGNSA. The CDR3 sequence is CASRPGAGTRNSPLHF. Here the CDR3 DNA reads TGTGCCAGCAGACCGGGGGCAGGGACCCGTAATTCACCCCTCCACTTT.

The rearrangement uses TRBV30 and TRBJ1-2, with D hard to call. V gave up 2 bases and J gave up 3 bases, with 7 bases separating them. The V gene's germline CDR1 is GTSNPN and CDR2 SVGIG (reference sequence). This CDR3 contains 12 residues. CDR3 nucleotides: TGTGCCTGGAGTAGGCAGTACTATGGCTACACCTTC. As protein: CAWSRQYYGYTF. The entire variable domain, with the rest obtained from reference TRBV30 and TRBJ1-2, is as follows: SQTIHQWPATLVQPVGSPLSLECTVEGTSNPNLYWYRQAAGRGLQLLFYSVGIGQISSEVPQNLSASRPQDRQFILSSKKLLLSDSGFYLCAWSRQYYGYTFGSGTRLTVV.

The chain joins TRBV5-7 to TRBJ1-3, with TRBD1 matching over 7 bases. TRBV5-7 is identified as an open reading frame with a role that is uncertain. V dropped 5 bases and J dropped 3; count of bases not matched to a gene: 8. The length of the CDR3 is 15 residues. CDR3 in DNA: TGTGCCAGCAGTTCACAGGGGCTGCTTGGAAACACCATATATTTT. Protein: CASSSQGLLGNTIYF.

The chain employs TRBV11-3 and TRBJ2-1; 7 positions agree with TRBD2. CDR3 length: 13 residues. J lost 10 bases, V lost 5 bases, and 8 bases had no gene match. Germline V CDR1 and CDR2: SGHNT, YENEEA. The CDR3 loop is CASSPEAGREQFF. CDR3 sequence (DNA): TGTGCCAGCAGCCCAGAAGCGGGGAGGGAGCAGTTCTTC.

This clone was counted once. The rearrangement uses TRBV5-5 and TRBJ2-3; tentatively, D is TRBD1 (5 bases). Germline CDR1 is SGHKS and CDR2 is YYEKEE (reference sequence). The CDR3 extends over 15 amino acids. V was shortened by 0 bases and J by 4 bases, with 12 bases between the two germline ends. The chain's CDR3 is CASSLEGLRSDTQYF. In DNA, the CDR3 is TGTGCCAGCAGCTTGGAGGGGCTGAGGTCAGATACGCAGTATTTT.

The chain joins TRBV6-1 to TRBJ1-2, with 7 bases fitting TRBD1. Looked up from germline, CDR1 is MNHNS and CDR2 is SASEGT. V was clipped by 5 bases and J by 3 bases; unmatched bases: 6. This CDR3 comprises 14 residues. DNA for the CDR3: TGTGCCAGCAGTACGACAGGGTGGGACTATGGCTACACCTTC. Its protein product is CASSTTGWDYGYTF.

The gene calls are TRBV5-1 and TRBJ2-2; TRBD2 matches at 9 bases. There are 17 residues in the CDR3. V lost 4 bases to trimming and J lost 9 bases; unmatched junction nucleotides: 16. Germline CDR1 SGHRS, CDR2 YFSETQ. DNA for the CDR3: TGCGCCAGCAGCCCGGGACTAGCAAGCTCTCTGGGAAGGGAGCTGTTTTTT. Translated, it gives CASSPGLASSLGRELFF.

This clone came up once. The rearrangement uses TRBV29-1 and TRBJ1-2; no reliable D call. Trimming took off 2 bases at V and 8 bases at J, with 12 bases between the two ends. Germline V gives CDR1 SQVTM, CDR2 ANQGSEA. This CDR3 region has 12 residues. CDR3 loop: CSVESGSGGYTF. The CDR3 coding sequence is TGCAGCGTTGAATCGGGGTCGGGAGGCTACACCTTC.

V is TRBV6-6 and J is TRBJ1-2; D not certain. CDR1 and CDR2 from the germline V gene are MNHNY and SVGAGI (reference sequence). V lost 6 bases to trimming and J lost 4 bases, with 9 bases between them. The CDR3 totals 12 residues. CDR3 nucleotides: TGTGCCAGCAGGACCTCAAGCTATGGCTACACCTTC. Translated, it gives CASRTSSYGYTF.

The chain uses TRBV6-1 and TRBJ2-7; 7 nucleotides align to TRBD2. V shed 11 bases, J shed 2 bases, and the junction held 9 bases outside the gene matches. The CDR3 length is 13 residues. The V gene's germline CDR1 is MNHNS and CDR2 SASEGT. The DNA of the CDR3 is TGTGCCGGAGCGCTAGCGGATGCCTACGAGCAGTACTTC. This sequence encodes CAGALADAYEQYF.

The chain combines TRBV6-1 with TRBJ1-2, with a weak D call TRBD1 (5 bases). CDR1 is MNHNS and CDR2 is SASEGT in the germline V gene. V lost 5 bases to trimming and J lost 2 bases, with 12 bases between them. This CDR3 spans 14 amino acids. The CDR3 bases are TGTGCCAGCAGTTCCTTAGACAGAAACTATGGCTACACCTTC. This codes for CASSSLDRNYGYTF.

There are a few counts of this clone. The chain carries TRBV6-5 and TRBJ1-3; tentative D call: TRBD1 (5 bases). This CDR3 spans 16 amino acids. V was shortened by 0 bases and J by 0 bases, with 9 bases between the two germline ends. The V gene's germline CDR1 is MNHEY and CDR2 SVGAGI. This CDR3 is CASSYSRDSSGNTIYF. CDR3 sequence (DNA): TGTGCCAGCAGTTACTCCAGGGATTCCTCTGGAAACACCATATATTTT.

The V call is TRBV29-1, the J call TRBJ2-5; maybe TRBD2 (6 bases). V was trimmed by 7 bases and J by 4 bases, leaving 19 bases between them. Per germline, CDR1 SQVTM and CDR2 ANQGSEA. This CDR3 has 14 residues. DNA of the CDR3: TGCAGCGGAAGAACGGGAAGGAGGGGAGAGACCCAGTACTTC. Translated: CSGRTGRRGETQYF.

As regards this clone: This specimen includes other DNA sequences encoding the same CDR3. V usage is TRBV6-5 and J usage is TRBJ2-7; D unresolved. The CDR3 has 12 residues. Germline V lookup: CDR1 MNHEY, CDR2 SVGAGI. Between the trimmed V and J ends, which lost 3 bases and 7 bases, there was a span of 10 bases. Written as DNA, the CDR3 is TGTGCCAGCAGTTATCTAGGTGGAGAGCAGTACTTC. Protein product: CASSYLGGEQYF.

V gene TRBV6-1 combines with J gene TRBJ1-2; 8 bases line up with TRBD1. The CDR3 consists of 15 residues. The junction had 12 bases not matched to a gene; V was cut back by 5 bases and J by 7 bases. Germline CDR1 reads MNHNS; CDR2 reads SASEGT. Written as DNA, the CDR3 is TGTGCCAGCAGTCCACAGGGGGGGAGCGTAGGTGGCTACACCTTC. Protein sequence: CASSPQGGSVGGYTF.

The genes are TRBV7-9 and TRBJ2-2; maybe TRBD1 (5 bases). The CDR3 contains 13 residues. Trimming pared 3 bases from V and 7 bases from J, leaving 9 bases between. From germline, CDR1 is SEHNR and CDR2 FQNEAQ (reference sequence). The CDR3 DNA sequence: TGTGCCAGCAGCTTTTTCGACAGCGGGGAGCTGTTTTTT. Its protein is CASSFFDSGELFF.

The chain has TRBV2 and TRBJ2-2; D is undetermined. Germline V gene data show CDR1 as SNHLY and CDR2 as FYNNEI. The V end was cut by 2 bases, the J end by 2 bases, with 6 bases between. CDR3 length: 14 residues. In DNA form, the CDR3 reads TGTGCCAGCAGTGAAACGGCAAACACCGGGGAGCTGTTTTTT. This sequence encodes CASSETANTGELFF.

The rearrangement joins TRBV7-9 to TRBJ1-3; D is unresolved. Germline CDR1 SEHNR, CDR2 FQNEAQ (reference sequence). CDR3 length equals 14 residues. V lost 7 bases to trimming and J lost 0 bases, with 10 bases between them. The CDR3 DNA is TGTGCCAGCATGACGGACGGCTCTGGAAACACCATATATTTT. This codes for CASMTDGSGNTIYF.

This chain connects TRBV28 to TRBJ2-1; 11 nucleotides align to TRBD2. After removal of 6 bases from V and 7 bases from J, the junction contained 17 bases not matched to a gene. This CDR3 spans 18 amino acids. From germline, CDR1 is MDHEN and CDR2 SYDVKM. CDR3 DNA: TGTGCCAGCAGGCCACTAGCGGGAGAGCGTAATTCCAAGAATGAGCAGTTCTTC. Amino acids: CASRPLAGERNSKNEQFF. Full variable domain (missing parts from reference TRBV28 and TRBJ2-1): DVKVTQSSRYLVKRTGEKVFLECVQDMDHENMFWYRQDPGLGLRLIYFSYDVKMKEKGDIPEGYSVSREKKERFSLILESASTNQTSMYLCASRPLAGERNSKNEQFFGPGTRLTVL.

The chain carries TRBV6-1 and TRBJ2-1; 7 bases map to TRBD2. Germline CDR1 and CDR2: MNHNS and SASEGT. The CDR3 length is 14 residues. With 1 base clipped from V and 5 bases from J, the junction kept 2 bases outside the gene matches. CDR3 loop: CASSEVRGDNEQFF. CDR3 nucleotides: TGTGCCAGCAGTGAAGTTCGGGGGGACAATGAGCAGTTCTTC.

This chain connects TRBV5-1 to TRBJ1-6; the D is unclear. V lost 5 bases and J 8 bases, leaving 11 bases between the germline ends. Germline lookup yields CDR1 SGHRS and CDR2 YFSETQ. The CDR3 loop spans 13 amino acids. This chain's CDR3 is CASRWGGDSPLHF. The CDR3 bases are TGCGCCAGCAGGTGGGGAGGAGATTCACCCCTCCACTTT.

V usage is TRBV7-8 and J usage is TRBJ2-7; D gene unclear. The CDR3 runs to 11 residues. The germline V gene encodes CDR1 SGHVS and CDR2 FQNEAQ. Trimming took off 10 bases at V and 5 bases at J, with 12 bases between the two ends. CDR3 sequence: CATELLNEQYF. The DNA of the CDR3 is TGTGCCACTGAGCTTCTGAACGAGCAGTACTTC.

V gene TRBV2 combines with J gene TRBJ1-1; 8 bases fit TRBD1. Germline V gene lookup returns CDR1 SNHLY and CDR2 FYNNEI. This CDR3 spans 14 amino acids. J was trimmed by 2 bases and V by 8 bases; bases with no gene match: 7. The CDR3 coding sequence is TGTGCCAGCGACAGGGGCATCCTCAACACTGAAGCTTTCTTT. Translated, it gives CASDRGILNTEAFF.

The chain employs TRBV7-2 and TRBJ2-7; a weak D match, TRBD1 (5 bases). With 1 base removed from V and 1 base from J, the gap between germline ends came to 17 bases. CDR3 length: 17 residues. CDR1 is SGHTA and CDR2 is FQGNSA in the germline V gene. CDR3 sequence: CASSLGSRGAGSYEQYF. DNA for the CDR3: TGTGCCAGCAGCTTAGGGAGCCGTGGGGCCGGTTCCTACGAGCAGTACTTC.

This clone has only one observation. The gene calls are TRBV25-1 and TRBJ2-5; D is uncertain. The assigned J gene may be wrong: the sequence end matches TRBJ2-7 better. This CDR3 is built from 11 residues. CDR1 is MGHDK and CDR2 is SYGVNS in the germline V gene. CDR3 DNA sequence: TGTGCCAGCAGTGTTAACTACGAGCAGTACTTC. It encodes CASSVNYEQYF.

This clone appeared a few times. V and J are TRBV6-1 and TRBJ2-7, with 9 bases fitting TRBD1. The V gene's germline CDR1 is MNHNS and CDR2 SASEGT. The CDR3 length is 12 residues. Trimming removed 6 bases from V and 3 bases from J; junction bases left unmatched: 0. The CDR3 nucleotides are TGTGCCAGCAGGACAGGGGGCTACGAGCAGTACTTC. The encoded protein is CASRTGGYEQYF.

The V gene is TRBV7-8, the J gene TRBJ2-3; 11 bases align to TRBD1. The germline gives CDR1 SGHVS, CDR2 FQNEAQ. The CDR3 spans 15 residues. V lost 8 bases to trimming and J lost 2 bases; unmatched junction nucleotides: 6. CDR3 nucleotides: TGTGCCAGCCGCCCGGGACAGGGGGACACAGATACGCAGTATTTT. Translation gives CASRPGQGDTDTQYF. Together with reference TRBV7-8 and TRBJ2-3, the CDR3 gives the full variable domain: GAGVSQSPRYKVAKRGQDVALRCDPISGHVSLFWYQQALGQGPEFLTYFQNEAQLDKSGLPSDRFFAERPEGSVSTLKIQRTQQEDSAVYLCASRPGQGDTDTQYFGPGTRLTVL.